This TCR beta chain was recovered during a study of CD8+CD57+ T cells in acquired aplastic anemia. Overall study results and limits: Patients showed no significant difference from controls in CD8+ Simpson's diversity. Patients shared approximately 30 CD8+ CDR3 sequences with controls.

The template used for profiling TCR beta VDJ and CDR3 was genomic DNA. TCRdb redid the calling of the reads with MiXCR, one entry per CDR3 protein. The sample has 400,000 to 450,000 distinct CDR3 sequences; around 72% are singletons. About this clonotype itself: Its specificity is not known. The CDR3 does not end in the conserved phenylalanine or tryptophan, so this is likely a read error. It is unclear where the CDR3 begins or ends on the DNA, so no DNA is shown, and the CDR3 is as TCRdb lists it.

Counting both end residues, the CDR3 totals 10 amino acids. CDR1 is SNHLY, CDR2 FYNNEI, per germline. The chain has TRBV2 and TRBJ2-2; TRBD1 reflects the table's D call only, with no check against the DNA. Input material: sorted CD4+, CD8+, or CD8+CD57+ T cells (not recorded which) from PBMCs. The clonotype was recovered from a human donor in good health, serving as a control. The CDR3 loop reads CASSSRGGGV.